Presented here are 17 T cell receptor beta chains from one specimen sequenced in a study of shared clonotypes between healthy human individuals. This table comes from immunoSEQ multiplex PCR, and its TCRdb copy is limited to in-frame clones, with some not included. The sample holds some 2 million clones, 85% to 95% seen once. CD45RO-negative cells were positively selected for CCR7, leaving out terminally differentiated effector memory CD45RA+ cells. Specimen: naive CD8+ T cells sorted from blood. These receptor sequences come from a man aged 18 to 29 in good health.

For this clone: Other DNA sequences in this sample translate to the same CDR3. The chain combines TRBV7-2 with TRBJ2-7; D is tentatively TRBD1 or TRBD2 (5 bases each). V gave up 2 bases and J gave up 4 bases, with 12 bases separating them. The CDR3 covers 14 residues. CDR1 is SGHTA and CDR2 is FQGNSA in the germline V gene. CDR3 sequence: CASSLPGTGYEQYF. The CDR3 DNA sequence: TGTGCCAGCAGCTTACCCGGGACCGGGTACGAGCAGTACTTC. The full variable domain, in which reference TRBV7-2 and TRBJ2-7 provide the parts outside the CDR3, is GAGVSQSPSNKVTEKGKDVELRCDPISGHTALYWYRQSLGQGLEFLIYFQGNSAPDKSGLPSDRFSAERTGGSVSTLTIQRTQQEDSAVYLCASSLPGTGYEQYFGPGTRLTVT.

V gene TRBV10-2 combines with J gene TRBJ2-1; possible D gene TRBD2, 6 bases. V lost 8 bases and J lost 8, with 10 bases in between. CDR1 and CDR2 from the germline V gene are WSHSY and SAAADI. CDR3 length: 11 residues. For the CDR3, the DNA is TGCGCCAGCGGCCCGGGAGATGAGCAGTTCTTC. It specifies CASGPGDEQFF.

This chain joins TRBV7-2 and TRBJ2-1; 11 nucleotides agree with TRBD2. Germline V gene sequence: CDR1 SGHTA, CDR2 FQGNSA. CDR3 size: 15 residues. The ends lost 5 bases at V and 5 bases at J; junction bases unmatched: 5. Here the CDR3 DNA reads TGTGCCAGCAGCCACCGACTAGCGGGGAACAATGAGCAGTTCTTC. As protein: CASSHRLAGNNEQFF.

The chain combines TRBV27 with TRBJ1-4, with 12 bases aligning to TRBD1. Germline loops: CDR1 MNHEY, CDR2 SMNVEV (reference sequence). Trimming at V came to 2 bases and at J to 13 bases, leaving 5 bases not matched to a gene. This CDR3 is built from 14 residues. This CDR3 is CASSLGTGGSTLFF. CDR3 in DNA: TGTGCCAGCAGTTTAGGGACAGGGGGCTCTACACTGTTTTTT.

This chain connects TRBV2 to TRBJ2-1; D may be TRBD1 or TRBD2 (5 bases each). Between the trimmed V and J ends, which lost 7 bases and 4 bases, there was a span of 14 bases. Germline CDR1 reads SNHLY; CDR2 reads FYNNEI. The CDR3 length is 14 residues. The CDR3 bases are TGTGCCAGCACCGGGACCAGACGGTACAATGAGCAGTTCTTC. This sequence encodes CASTGTRRYNEQFF. Looking up the rest from reference TRBV2 and TRBJ2-1 gives the full variable domain: EPEVTQTPSHQVTQMGQEVILRCVPISNHLYFYWYRQILGQKVEFLVSFYNNEISEKSEIFDDQFSVERPDGSNFTLKIRSTKLEDSAMYFCASTGTRRYNEQFFGPGTRLTVL.

The rearrangement links TRBV28 to TRBJ2-1; D remains ambiguous. Between the trimmed V and J ends, which lost 2 bases and 5 bases, there was a span of 7 bases. This CDR3 has 13 residues. Germline values: CDR1 MDHEN, CDR2 SYDVKM. The CDR3 DNA sequence: TGTGCCAGCAGTTTAATTGGGGACAATGAGCAGTTCTTC. Translation: CASSLIGDNEQFF.

This chain connects TRBV10-3 to TRBJ2-7, with D perhaps TRBD1 or TRBD2 (5 bases each). Trimming took 3 bases from V and 2 from J, leaving 14 bases between them. Per the germline V gene, CDR1 is ENHRY and CDR2 is SYGVKD. This CDR3 has 15 residues. The CDR3 DNA follows: TGTGCCATCAGTGAAGGGACCATAGTAGCCTACGAGCAGTACTTC. Residues: CAISEGTIVAYEQYF.

The V and J genes are TRBV6-1 and TRBJ2-1, with unresolved D. The V end lost 2 bases, the J end lost 4 bases, and 15 bases lay between the germline ends. CDR1 is MNHNS and CDR2 is SASEGT in the germline V gene. CDR3 size: 16 residues. This CDR3 reads CASSEKDKAIYNEQFF. The CDR3 DNA reads as TGTGCCAGCAGTGAAAAAGACAAGGCAATATACAATGAGCAGTTCTTC.

As for this clone: The sample contains more than one DNA sequence encoding this CDR3. The chain combines TRBV9 with TRBJ1-1; D might be TRBD1 (6 bases). CDR1 and CDR2 from the germline V gene are SGDLS and YYNGEE. The CDR3 runs to 13 residues. Trimming shortened V by 3 bases and J by 4 bases, and 10 bases separated the two germline ends. The CDR3 loop is CASSEGGLTEAFF. In nucleotides, the CDR3 is TGTGCCAGCAGCGAGGGGGGTCTCACTGAAGCTTTCTTT.

This chain links TRBV6-1 with TRBJ2-5; a possible D gene is TRBD2 (7 bases). Germline loops: CDR1 MNHNS, CDR2 SASEGT. CDR3 size: 14 residues. V was cut by 3 bases and J by 5 bases, with 13 bases left in between. Here the CDR3 reads CASSDKGRGETQYF. For the CDR3, the DNA is TGTGCCAGCAGTGACAAGGGGAGGGGGGAGACCCAGTACTTC.

CDR3 loop: CASSPEAWTDTQYF. In DNA, the CDR3 is TGTGCCAGCAGCCCGGAGGCCTGGACAGATACGCAGTATTTT. The J gene is TRBJ2-3, the V gene TRBV7-9, with D maybe TRBD2 (5 bases). The ends were cut back, 5 bases at V and 3 bases at J, with 12 bases in the middle. This CDR3 contains 14 residues. Germline loops: CDR1 SEHNR, CDR2 FQNEAQ (reference sequence). Filled out from reference TRBV7-9 and TRBJ2-3, the complete variable domain reads DTGVSQNPRHKITKRGQNVTFRCDPISEHNRLYWYRQTLGQGPEFLTYFQNEAQLEKSRLLSDRFSAERPKGSFSTLEIQRTEQGDSAMYLCASSPEAWTDTQYFGPGTRLTVL.

This sequence joins TRBV5-5 and TRBJ1-2, with 9 bases identical to TRBD1. The V gene end was trimmed by 2 bases and the J gene end by 6 bases; junction bases not matched to a gene: 5. The CDR3 loop spans 14 amino acids. CDR1 and CDR2 from the germline V gene are SGHKS and YYEKEE (reference sequence). CDR3 DNA: TGTGCCAGCAGCTTACAGGGGGCGCGGGATGGCTACACCTTC. This sequence encodes CASSLQGARDGYTF.

CDR3 in DNA: TGTGCCAGCAGCCTGGCGGGGGGGCACGTTCCCCTCCACTTT. It encodes CASSLAGGHVPLHF. This chain connects TRBV5-4 to TRBJ1-6; weak D call: TRBD1 (6 bases). The germline gives CDR1 SGHNT, CDR2 YYREEE (reference sequence). The V gene lost 4 bases and the J gene lost 13 bases, with 18 bases spanning the gap. The CDR3 runs to 14 residues.

This chain joins TRBV27 and TRBJ2-1, with TRBD2 identical over 7 bases. With 9 bases clipped from V and 7 bases from J, the junction kept 6 bases outside the gene matches. The CDR3 totals 12 residues. Per germline, CDR1 MNHEY and CDR2 SMNVEV (reference sequence). CDR3 sequence: CASGLGGNEQFF. In nucleotides, the CDR3 is TGTGCCAGTGGACTAGGAGGGAATGAGCAGTTCTTC.

J is TRBJ2-2 and V is TRBV19; TRBD2 might be the D (5 bases). V was shortened by 9 bases and J by 4 bases, with 9 bases between the two germline ends. This CDR3 comprises 12 residues. The germline gives CDR1 LNHDA, CDR2 SQIVND (reference sequence). The CDR3 DNA follows: TGTGCCAGCAGCGCGGGCACCGGGGAGCTGTTTTTT. Protein: CASSAGTGELFF.

The chain employs TRBV6-1 and TRBJ2-1, with 10 positions matching TRBD2. With 3 bases clipped from V and 4 bases from J, the junction kept 9 bases outside the gene matches. Germline V CDR1 and CDR2: MNHNS, SASEGT. The CDR3 consists of 17 residues. CDR3 DNA sequence: TGTGCCAGCAGTGATTGGGGACTAGCGAGGGGATACAATGAGCAGTTCTTC. Its protein is CASSDWGLARGYNEQFF.

The rearrangement joins TRBV4-3 to TRBJ2-7; D is possibly TRBD1 or TRBD2 (5 bases each). The V gene's germline CDR1 is LGHNA and CDR2 YSLEER. The ends were cut back, 3 bases at V and 4 bases at J, with 16 bases in the middle. This CDR3 has 15 residues. The CDR3 region has the DNA TGCGCCAGCAGCCAGGGTTCCGGGGCCCAATACGAGCAGTACTTC. This codes for CASSQGSGAQYEQYF.